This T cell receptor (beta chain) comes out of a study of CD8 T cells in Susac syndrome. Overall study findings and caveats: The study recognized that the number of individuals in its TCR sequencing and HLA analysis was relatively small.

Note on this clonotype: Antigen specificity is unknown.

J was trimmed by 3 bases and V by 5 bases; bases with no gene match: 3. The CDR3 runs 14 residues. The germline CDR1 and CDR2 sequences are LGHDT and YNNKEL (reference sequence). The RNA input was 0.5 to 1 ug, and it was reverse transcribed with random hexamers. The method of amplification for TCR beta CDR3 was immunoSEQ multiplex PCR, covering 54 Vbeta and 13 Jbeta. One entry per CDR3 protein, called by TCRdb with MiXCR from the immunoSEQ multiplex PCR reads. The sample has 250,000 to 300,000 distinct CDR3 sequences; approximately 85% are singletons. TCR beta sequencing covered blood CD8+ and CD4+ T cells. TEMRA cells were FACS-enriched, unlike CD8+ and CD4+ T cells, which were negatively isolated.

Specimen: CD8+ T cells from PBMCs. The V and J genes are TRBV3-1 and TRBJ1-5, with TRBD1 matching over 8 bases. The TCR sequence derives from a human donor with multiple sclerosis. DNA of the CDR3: TGTGCCAGCAGCGGACAGGGTTTCAATCAGCCCCAGCATTTT. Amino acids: CASSGQGFNQPQHF.